The 10 T cell receptor beta chains below come from one sample, sequenced in a study of OX40 agonist ivuxolimab in advanced cancers. Clones were read by immunoSEQ multiplex PCR, and TCRdb kept only the in-frame ones, dropping some. Here the sample spans some 77,000 clones, roughly nine tenths being singletons. This material consisted of CD4+ or CD8+ T cells sorted from blood, taken in a trial of the OX40 agonist ivuxolimab. The receptor source for this set is an adult with an advanced solid tumor such as melanoma, head and neck, liver or kidney cancer.

The chain carries TRBV29-1 and TRBJ2-7, with 7 bases aligning to TRBD2. The V and J ends lost 7 bases and 4 bases, in that order; junction bases with no gene match: 13. The CDR3 consists of 14 residues. CDR1 is SQVTM and CDR2 is ANQGSEA in the germline V gene. DNA for the CDR3: TGCAGCGCCATCCCCCCAACCGGGGGGTACGAGCAGTACTTC. This translates into CSAIPPTGGYEQYF.

The rearrangement links TRBV11-2 to TRBJ1-2; possibly TRBD1 for D (5 bases). The CDR3 is 13 amino acids. Germline loops: CDR1 SGHAT, CDR2 FQNNGV. Deletions cut 8 bases from V and 2 bases from J, with 12 bases between. The CDR3 DNA reads as TGTGCCAGCGGGTCGACAGAGAACTATGGCTACACCTTC. As protein: CASGSTENYGYTF.

The chain recombines TRBV18 with TRBJ2-7; TRBD1 matches at 7 bases. Per the germline V gene, CDR1 is KGHSH and CDR2 is LQKENI. This CDR3 is 12 amino acids long. Trimming at V came to 6 bases and at J to 6 bases, leaving 5 bases not matched to a gene. The CDR3 here is CASSRDRVEQYF. CDR3 nucleotides: TGTGCCAGCTCTCGAGACAGGGTCGAGCAGTACTTC.

The chain is built from TRBV2 and TRBJ1-5; D perhaps matches TRBD1 (6 bases). Germline CDR1 and CDR2: SNHLY and FYNNEI. V lost 6 bases, J lost 9 bases, and 18 bases lay in between. The CDR3 length is 14 residues. CDR3 nucleotide sequence: TGTGCCAGCAGCCCTCGACAGGCGGAGGCGCCCCAGCATTTT. It yields the protein CASSPRQAEAPQHF.

The rearrangement uses TRBV11-2 and TRBJ2-1, with D maybe TRBD2 (6 bases). CDR1 is SGHAT and CDR2 is FQNNGV in the germline V gene. The CDR3 is 16 residues long. Between the trimmed V and J ends, which lost 0 bases and 8 bases, there was a span of 17 bases. The CDR3 here is CASSLDWVAGGDEQFF. For the CDR3, the DNA is TGTGCCAGCAGCTTAGATTGGGTAGCCGGAGGGGATGAGCAGTTCTTC. The full variable domain, its missing parts supplied by reference TRBV11-2 and TRBJ2-1, is EAGVAQSPRYKIIEKRQSVAFWCNPISGHATLYWYQQILGQGPKLLIQFQNNGVVDDSQLPKDRFSAERLKGVDSTLKIQPAKLEDSAVYLCASSLDWVAGGDEQFFGPGTRLTVL.

The chain employs TRBV27 and TRBJ1-2; no clear D. The V end lost 2 bases, the J end lost 9 bases, and 13 bases lay between the germline ends. The CDR3 is made up of 13 amino acids. Germline CDR1 is MNHEY and CDR2 is SMNVEV (reference sequence). The CDR3 bases are TGTGCCAGCAGTTTAGTAGTTGGAAGCAGCTACACCTTC. This gives the protein CASSLVVGSSYTF.

V and J are TRBV28 and TRBJ1-2; maybe TRBD1 (6 bases). The CDR3 loop spans 12 amino acids. Trimming stripped 5 bases from V and 5 bases from J, with 9 bases between. The germline V gene has CDR1 MDHEN and CDR2 SYDVKM. CDR3 bases: TGTGCCAGCAGTCCCGGACAGTATGGCTACACCTTC. As protein: CASSPGQYGYTF.

The chain has TRBV5-1 and TRBJ2-7; 9 bases line up with TRBD2. Trimming at V came to 6 bases and at J to 3 bases, leaving 10 bases not matched to a gene. This CDR3 is built from 15 residues. Germline V gene data show CDR1 as SGHRS and CDR2 as YFSETQ. The CDR3 nucleotides are TGCGCCAGCACGGACGATAGCGGGAGTGTCTACGAGCAGTACTTC. Translation gives CASTDDSGSVYEQYF.

The CDR3 spells CASSLRYRAGVKDEQFF. The CDR3 DNA follows: TGTGCCAGCAGCTTAAGGTACAGGGCGGGCGTCAAAGATGAGCAGTTCTTC. The genes are TRBV11-3 and TRBJ2-1, with a weak D call TRBD1 (6 bases). The CDR3 is 17 amino acids. With 2 bases removed from V and 8 bases from J, the gap between germline ends came to 22 bases. Germline assignment: CDR1 SGHNT and CDR2 YENEEA.

There are a few counts of this clone. V is TRBV4-1 and J is TRBJ2-3; perhaps TRBD1 as D (5 bases). V shed 0 bases and J shed 5 bases, with 9 bases lying between them. The CDR3 runs 14 residues. CDR1 is MGHRA and CDR2 is YSYEKL in the germline V gene. The CDR3 sequence: CASSQETQGDTQYF. In nucleotides, the CDR3 is TGCGCCAGCAGCCAAGAGACCCAGGGAGATACGCAGTATTTT.